Below, 27 T cell receptor beta chains from the same sample are listed, as sequenced in a study of blood T cell repertoires in COVID-19. The table came from immunoSEQ multiplex PCR; TCRdb's copy has only in-frame clones and leaves some out. Of some 130,000 clones listed, over 80% were seen once; the top ten hold 1.5% to 2%. Sequences were obtained from peripheral blood. These receptors all come from an older man with acute or convalescent COVID-19.

The chain has TRBV24-1 and TRBJ1-2; D may be TRBD1 (5 bases). The germline gives CDR1 KGHDR, CDR2 SFDVKD. Between the trimmed V and J ends, which lost 5 bases and 5 bases, there was a span of 11 bases. The CDR3 totals 13 residues. The CDR3 region has the DNA TGTGCCACCAGTGCAGGGAAGGGGTATGGCTACACCTTC. Encoded protein: CATSAGKGYGYTF.

The rearrangement links TRBV25-1 to TRBJ2-3; possibly TRBD2 for D (6 bases). Per the germline V gene, CDR1 is MGHDK and CDR2 is SYGVNS. This CDR3 has 13 amino acids. Trimming left V 1 base short and J 8 bases short, with 10 bases between. This CDR3 reads CASSEFEGGTQYF. CDR3 nucleotides: TGTGCCAGCAGTGAATTTGAGGGAGGTACGCAGTATTTT.

This chain uses TRBV6-5 with TRBJ1-2; no clear D. The CDR3 covers 11 residues. Trimming removed 10 bases from V and 1 base from J, with 7 bases in between. CDR1 and CDR2 (germline): MNHEY, SVGAGI. The CDR3 region is CATYSNYGYTF. The CDR3 coding sequence is TGTGCCACCTACAGTAACTATGGCTACACCTTC.

The rearrangement joins TRBV29-1 to TRBJ2-7, with 10 bases matching TRBD2. Germline V lookup: CDR1 SQVTM, CDR2 ANQGSEA. J gave up 3 bases and V 4 bases, and 6 bases lay outside the gene matches. This CDR3 region has 14 residues. CDR3 sequence: CSVAIIAGGYEQYF. In DNA form, the CDR3 reads TGCAGCGTTGCAATTATAGCGGGGGGCTACGAGCAGTACTTC.

The V gene is TRBV5-1, the J gene TRBJ2-6; no firm D call. The CDR3 sequence is 17 residues long. Trimming left V 1 base short and J 0 bases short, with 11 bases between. Germline V gene data show CDR1 as SGHRS and CDR2 as YFSETQ. Written as DNA, the CDR3 is TGCGCCAGCAGCTTGTATCAGGTCAGCTCTGGGGCCAACGTCCTGACTTTC. Translating it yields CASSLYQVSSGANVLTF.

Turning to this clone: The junction departs from the called germline gene at one end, perhaps through a read error. The rearrangement uses TRBV5-1 and TRBJ1-2; D possibly corresponds to TRBD1 (5 bases). CDR3 length: 15 amino acids. The germline V gene has CDR1 SGHRS and CDR2 YFSETQ. Here the CDR3 DNA reads TGCGCCAGCAGGTTGGAGGCAGGGCTTAACTATGGCTACACCTTC. Translated: CASRLEAGLNYGYTF.

The chain employs TRBV13 and TRBJ2-1; TRBD2 might be the D (6 bases). CDR1 is PRHDT, CDR2 FYEKMQ, per germline (reference sequence). V lost 6 bases to trimming and J lost 1 base, with 16 bases between them. The CDR3 runs 16 residues. As DNA, the CDR3 is TGTGCCAGCAGTCATAAGGAGGGGCAATCCTACAATGAGCAGTTCTTC. Translating it yields CASSHKEGQSYNEQFF. The complete variable domain, with remaining parts taken from reference TRBV13 and TRBJ2-1, reads AAGVIQSPRHLIKEKRETATLKCYPIPRHDTVYWYQQGPGQDPQFLISFYEKMQSDKGSIPDRFSAQQFSDYHSELNMSSLELGDSALYFCASSHKEGQSYNEQFFGPGTRLTVL.

The gene calls are TRBV5-1 and TRBJ2-7; D not resolved. The CDR3 loop spans 15 amino acids. Germline V gives CDR1 SGHRS, CDR2 YFSETQ. The ends were cut back, 7 bases at V and 2 bases at J, with 19 bases in the middle. This CDR3 reads CASAPSTFRAYEQYF. The DNA of the CDR3 is TGCGCCAGCGCCCCCTCAACTTTTCGGGCCTACGAGCAGTACTTC.

This chain links TRBV21-1 with TRBJ1-1; the D call of TRBD1 is as the table states it, not checked on the DNA. TRBV21-1 is labeled a pseudogene. There are 14 residues in the CDR3. The CDR3 DNA reads TGTGCCAGCAGCAAAAGGGGGCTGTACACTGAAGCTTTCTTT. It is translated as CASSKRGLYTEAFF.

The chain recombines TRBV5-8 with TRBJ2-4; D unresolved. The CDR3 sequence is 12 residues long. Trimming pared 4 bases from V and 7 bases from J, leaving 9 bases between. Per germline, CDR1 SGHTS and CDR2 YDEGEE. CDR3 nucleotides: TGTGCCAGCAGCAAGCTCCGGAACATTCAGTACTTC. Protein product: CASSKLRNIQYF.

The genes are TRBV4-1 and TRBJ1-6; 9 bases agree with TRBD1. The CDR3 has 18 residues. Per the germline V gene, CDR1 is MGHRA and CDR2 is YSYEKL. The V segment lost 3 bases and the J segment 8 bases; nucleotides outside the gene matches: 14. As DNA, the CDR3 is TGCGCCAGCAGCCAGGCCAACAGAGACAGGGGGTTGGATTCACCCCTCCACTTT. This gives the protein CASSQANRDRGLDSPLHF.

The CDR3 DNA reads TGTGCCAGCCTCCCGGGACAGGGTTTGAGATGGAACACTGAAGCTTTCTTT. It translates to CASLPGQGLRWNTEAFF. The chain links TRBV28 to TRBJ1-1, with 9 bases that match TRBD1. Germline V gene sequence: CDR1 MDHEN, CDR2 SYDVKM. The CDR3 sequence is 17 residues long. The trim removed 8 bases at V and 1 base at J, leaving 14 bases unmatched.

This clone was recorded once. This chain uses TRBV7-9 with TRBJ2-2; D is perhaps TRBD1 (6 bases). The CDR3 runs 15 residues. Trimming took 1 base from V and 5 from J, leaving 11 bases between them. Looked up from germline, CDR1 is SEHNR and CDR2 is FQNEAQ (reference sequence). CDR3 sequence: CASSLGTGQTGELFF. The CDR3 DNA follows: TGTGCCAGCAGCTTAGGAACTGGACAGACCGGGGAGCTGTTTTTT.

The chain combines TRBV20-1 with TRBJ2-7; 16 positions match TRBD2. There are 17 residues in the CDR3. V dropped 3 bases and J dropped 4; count of bases not matched to a gene: 9. Germline V gives CDR1 DFQATT, CDR2 SNEGSKA (reference sequence). In DNA form, the CDR3 reads TGCAGTGCTAGTGATGGGACTAGCGGGGGGGCGGTGTACGAGCAGTACTTC. This translates into CSASDGTSGGAVYEQYF.

The V and J genes are TRBV27 and TRBJ1-4, with D perhaps TRBD1 (5 bases). CDR3 length equals 15 residues. Deletions cut 6 bases from V and 0 bases from J, with 11 bases between. CDR1 is MNHEY, CDR2 SMNVEV, per germline (reference sequence). The CDR3 nucleotides are TGTGCCAGCAGGGGTTGGGGGGCAACTAATGAAAAACTGTTTTTT. It is translated as CASRGWGATNEKLFF.

The chain couples TRBV7-8 to TRBJ1-1, with a possible D match to TRBD1 (5 bases). V was trimmed by 1 base and J by 3 bases, leaving 21 bases between them. Germline-derived CDR1 and CDR2 are SGHVS and FQNEAQ. This CDR3 spans 18 amino acids. The CDR3: CASSLVGKRGTRYTEAFF. Here the CDR3 DNA reads TGTGCCAGCAGCTTAGTGGGAAAAAGGGGCACGAGATACACTGAAGCTTTCTTT.

The table lists this clone with a few counts. CDR3 loop: CASSFRPGTEAFF. CDR3 nucleotides: TGTGCCAGCAGCTTTAGGCCGGGGACTGAAGCTTTCTTT. This sequence joins TRBV11-2 and TRBJ1-1; D uncertain. In germline, CDR1 is SGHAT, CDR2 FQNNGV. The CDR3 spans 13 residues. The V end lost 3 bases, the J end lost 5 bases, and 10 bases lay between the germline ends.

The CDR3 loop reads CASSPRGLAGTFTGELFF. CDR3 nucleotide sequence: TGTGCCAGCTCACCACGGGGACTAGCGGGAACCTTCACCGGGGAGCTGTTTTTT. The V and J genes are TRBV18 and TRBJ2-2; TRBD2 matches 13 bases. Germline V gene lookup returns CDR1 KGHSH and CDR2 LQKENI. The CDR3 covers 18 residues. V was clipped by 1 base and J by 4 bases; unmatched bases: 6.

The table lists this clone with a count of one. The rearrangement uses TRBV5-1 and TRBJ2-1, with D possibly matching TRBD2 (5 bases). The germline V gene has CDR1 SGHRS and CDR2 YFSETQ. The CDR3 is made up of 12 amino acids. Trimming removed 1 base at V and 10 bases at J, with 9 bases between. CDR3 in DNA: TGCGCCAGCAGCTTGTCTTGGGAGGAGCAGTTCTTC. Translation gives CASSLSWEEQFF.

The V and J genes are TRBV5-8 and TRBJ1-1; D might be TRBD1 (5 bases). The germline gives CDR1 SGHTS, CDR2 YDEGEE. The CDR3 length is 17 residues. V gave up 0 bases and J gave up 3 bases, with 18 bases separating them. CDR3 DNA sequence: TGTGCCAGCAGCTTGGGGGGCAGGCCTGACGCTTACACTGAAGCTTTCTTT. Its protein is CASSLGGRPDAYTEAFF. The full variable domain, completed using reference TRBV5-8 and TRBJ1-1, is EAGVTQSPTHLIKTRGQQATLRCSPISGHTSVYWYQQALGLGLQFLLWYDEGEERNRGNFPPRFSGRQFPNYSSELNVNALELEDSALYLCASSLGGRPDAYTEAFFGQGTRLTVV.

The chain combines TRBV19 with TRBJ2-3; D might be TRBD2 (5 bases). The CDR3 consists of 14 residues. V lost 3 bases to trimming and J lost 4 bases, with 11 bases between them. Germline V gives CDR1 LNHDA, CDR2 SQIVND (reference sequence). The CDR3 DNA reads as TGTGCCAGTAGTATTCGAGGGAATGCAGATACGCAGTATTTT. It specifies CASSIRGNADTQYF.

The V and J genes are TRBV7-3 and TRBJ2-3; 8 bases match TRBD1. CDR1 and CDR2 (germline): SGHTA, FQGTGA. This CDR3 comprises 17 residues. Trimming at V came to 1 base and at J to 1 base, leaving 7 bases not matched to a gene. The CDR3 spells CASSLRPSGGGTDTQYF. CDR3 nucleotide sequence: TGTGCCAGCAGCTTAAGGCCCTCAGGGGGCGGCACAGATACGCAGTATTTT.

Regarding this clone: At the DNA level, this CDR3 is encoded by other sequences in the same sample as well. The chain recombines TRBV5-1 with TRBJ2-4; D possibly corresponds to TRBD2 (6 bases). The V and J ends lost 3 bases and 1 base respectively, with 14 bases between them. Per germline, CDR1 SGHRS and CDR2 YFSETQ. The CDR3 is 16 residues long. The chain's CDR3 is CASSSTVRGAKNIQYF. CDR3 coding DNA: TGCGCCAGCAGCTCGACAGTCCGGGGGGCCAAAAACATTCAGTACTTC.

This chain joins TRBV5-1 and TRBJ2-2; D gene ambiguous. Trimming took off 1 base at V and 0 bases at J, with 7 bases between the two ends. CDR3 length: 15 amino acids. Germline V CDR1 and CDR2: SGHRS, YFSETQ. DNA for the CDR3: TGCGCCAGCAGCTTGACAGTTACGAACACCGGGGAGCTGTTTTTT. It encodes CASSLTVTNTGELFF.

This clone was seen just once. V usage is TRBV7-3 and J usage is TRBJ2-3; D ambiguous. V lost 4 bases, J lost 3 bases, and 8 bases lay in between. Per germline, CDR1 SGHTA and CDR2 FQGTGA. CDR3 length equals 13 residues. CDR3: CASSSLGTDTQYF. DNA for the CDR3: TGTGCCAGCAGCTCGCTAGGTACAGATACGCAGTATTTT.

This chain links TRBV5-4 with TRBJ1-2; 8 nucleotides line up with TRBD1. Germline CDR1 SGHNT, CDR2 YYREEE (reference sequence). Trimming cost V 2 bases and J 5 bases; bases outside gene matches: 8. The CDR3 has 15 amino acids. The CDR3 nucleotides are TGTGCCAGCAGCTTCGCCCGGGACAGGACTTATGGCTACACCTTC. This gives the protein CASSFARDRTYGYTF.

The chain combines TRBV11-2 with TRBJ2-7, with TRBD2 identical over 8 bases. The CDR3 length is 14 residues. Germline CDR1 is SGHAT and CDR2 is FQNNGV. V lost 1 base to trimming and J lost 4 bases; unmatched junction nucleotides: 3. The CDR3 sequence is CASSLGGGLYEQYF. For the CDR3, the DNA is TGTGCCAGCAGCTTAGGCGGGGGGCTTTACGAGCAGTACTTC. The full variable domain, rest sourced from reference TRBV11-2 and TRBJ2-7, is EAGVAQSPRYKIIEKRQSVAFWCNPISGHATLYWYQQILGQGPKLLIQFQNNGVVDDSQLPKDRFSAERLKGVDSTLKIQPAKLEDSAVYLCASSLGGGLYEQYFGPGTRLTVT.